This T cell receptor (beta chain) originates from a study of blood T cell repertoires in COVID-19. Whole-study context: In each case, the material was cDNA or gDNA derived from T cells, B-cell-depleted T cells, or PBMCs.

Germline assignment: CDR1 MNHEY and CDR2 SVGEGT. The CDR3 loop spans 13 amino acids. Trimming cost V 5 bases and J 7 bases; bases outside gene matches: 5. Data came from immunoSEQ multiplex PCR; TCRdb stores just in-frame clones and leaves some out. The sample has 210,000 or so clones; about 84% are singletons. Allocation to cohorts depended on clinical history reported by the participants. The recovered donors of Cohort 3 showed two negative PCRs, clearance, or symptom resolution. This clonotype was obtained from a man in his sixties who had recovered from COVID-19. The sample comprised PBMCs or T cells enriched from blood (not recorded which). The rearrangement uses TRBV6-2 or TRBV6-3 and TRBJ2-1; TRBD1 matches at 7 bases. CDR3 sequence: CASSIQGMNEQFF. CDR3 coding DNA: TGTGCCAGCAGTATACAGGGGATGAATGAGCAGTTCTTC.